This T cell receptor (beta chain) emerged from a study of OX40 agonist ivuxolimab in advanced cancers. The CDR3 totals 15 residues. Trimming pared 0 bases from V and 0 bases from J, leaving 10 bases between. The germline V gene has CDR1 SGHRS and CDR2 YFSETQ. This table comes from immunoSEQ multiplex PCR, and its TCRdb copy is limited to in-frame clones, with some not included. The repertoire holds about 60,000 clones, with around 83% as singletons. The V call is TRBV5-1, the J call TRBJ2-7; TRBD1 or TRBD2 may be the D gene (5 bases each). The clonotype was recovered from an adult with an advanced solid tumor such as melanoma, head and neck, liver or kidney cancer. The specimen was CD4+ or CD8+ T cells sorted from blood, collected in a trial of the OX40 agonist ivuxolimab. The CDR3: CASSLEPGPSYEQYF. DNA for the CDR3: TGCGCCAGCAGCTTGGAGCCGGGGCCCTCCTACGAGCAGTACTTC. Looking up the rest from reference TRBV5-1 and TRBJ2-7 gives the full variable domain: KAGVTQTPRYLIKTRGQQVTLSCSPISGHRSVSWYQQTPGQGLQFLFEYFSETQRNKGNFPGRFSGRQFSNSRSEMNVSTLELGDSALYLCASSLEPGPSYEQYFGPGTRLTVT.